The next 18 T cell receptor beta chains were all read from a single sample in a study of shared clonotypes between healthy human individuals. CD45RO-negative cells were positively selected for CCR7, leaving out terminally differentiated effector memory CD45RA+ cells. The method was immunoSEQ multiplex PCR; TCRdb's version includes in-frame clones alone and lacks a portion of them. Among about 2,200,000 clones listed, approximately 94% were seen once. Material: naive CD8+ T cells from PBMCs. Source of these receptors: a man between 18 and 35 years old in good health. Some clones in this sample may be carry-over from other donors' samples.

J is TRBJ1-5 and V is TRBV19, with a possible D match to TRBD1 (5 bases). The CDR3 is 16 amino acids. V was pared by 1 base and J by 2 bases, with 12 bases between. Germline V gene sequence: CDR1 LNHDA, CDR2 SQIVND (reference sequence). The CDR3 DNA reads as TGTGCCAGTAGTATAGCTGGGGGATGGGGCAATCAGCCCCAGCATTTT. This codes for CASSIAGGWGNQPQHF.

V and J are TRBV13 and TRBJ2-5, with 13 bases fitting TRBD2. V was clipped by 5 bases and J by 7 bases; unmatched bases: 4. This CDR3 has 14 amino acids. Germline values: CDR1 PRHDT, CDR2 FYEKMQ (reference sequence). CDR3 DNA sequence: TGTGCCAGCAGCACCACTAGCGGGAGGGTGACCCAGTACTTC. It specifies CASSTTSGRVTQYF.

This clone was observed a single time. The chain recombines TRBV27 with TRBJ2-3, with D perhaps being TRBD1 or TRBD2 (5 bases each). V was trimmed by 5 bases and J by 0 bases, leaving 12 bases between them. This CDR3 spans 15 amino acids. The germline V gene has CDR1 MNHEY and CDR2 SMNVEV (reference sequence). CDR3 sequence: CASSRLGASTDTQYF. In nucleotides, the CDR3 is TGTGCCAGCAGTCGACTCGGGGCTAGCACAGATACGCAGTATTTT.

This rearrangement joins TRBV25-1 to TRBJ2-4; D uncertain. The CDR3 runs to 17 residues. Germline CDR1 is MGHDK and CDR2 is SYGVNS. V lost 4 bases and J 1 base, leaving 17 bases between the germline ends. CDR3 in amino acids: CASSGPVGLGAKNIQYF. CDR3 DNA sequence: TGTGCCAGCAGTGGCCCGGTGGGTTTAGGGGCCAAAAACATTCAGTACTTC.

The chain couples TRBV28 to TRBJ2-7, with a weak D call TRBD2 (6 bases). The CDR3 runs 13 residues. V shed 1 base and J shed 5 bases, with 9 bases lying between them. The germline CDR1 and CDR2 sequences are MDHEN and SYDVKM. CDR3 amino acids: CASSLSEGDEQYF. DNA of the CDR3: TGTGCCAGCAGTTTATCGGAGGGCGACGAGCAGTACTTC. Looking up the rest from reference TRBV28 and TRBJ2-7 gives the full variable domain: DVKVTQSSRYLVKRTGEKVFLECVQDMDHENMFWYRQDPGLGLRLIYFSYDVKMKEKGDIPEGYSVSREKKERFSLILESASTNQTSMYLCASSLSEGDEQYFGPGTRLTVT.

The V and J genes are TRBV2 and TRBJ1-5; 9 nucleotides agree with TRBD1. The CDR3 is made up of 13 amino acids. Germline lookup yields CDR1 SNHLY and CDR2 FYNNEI. The trim removed 7 bases at V and 4 bases at J, leaving 2 bases unmatched. The CDR3 DNA follows: TGTGCCAGCAACGACAGGGGGAATCAGCCCCAGCATTTT. Translation gives CASNDRGNQPQHF.

V usage is TRBV7-6 and J usage is TRBJ2-1, with TRBD2 identical over 9 bases. The V gene's germline CDR1 is SGHVS and CDR2 FNYEAQ. The CDR3 is 19 amino acids. J lost 7 bases, V lost 1 base, and 17 bases had no gene match. The CDR3 here is CASSLVWREGQEGRNEQFF. In DNA, the CDR3 is TGTGCCAGCAGCTTAGTATGGCGGGAGGGCCAAGAAGGAAGGAATGAGCAGTTCTTC.

This clone was recorded only once. The chain is built from TRBV19 and TRBJ1-5; D gene unclear. The germline V and J ends were trimmed by 5 bases and 1 base, with 9 bases remaining between them. The CDR3 loop spans 14 amino acids. The germline V gene encodes CDR1 LNHDA and CDR2 SQIVND (reference sequence). Here the CDR3 DNA reads TGTGCCAGTAGTGACCCGGGAAGCAATCAGCCCCAGCATTTT. It specifies CASSDPGSNQPQHF.

This chain uses TRBV9 with TRBJ2-2; D tentatively reads TRBD1 or TRBD2 (5 bases each). V was cut by 3 bases and J by 2 bases, with 14 bases left in between. Germline CDR1 and CDR2: SGDLS and YYNGEE. This CDR3 spans 16 amino acids. CDR3 in amino acids: CASSASGAPNTGELFF. The CDR3 DNA reads as TGTGCCAGCAGCGCCTCCGGGGCCCCCAACACCGGGGAGCTGTTTTTT.

CDR3 nucleotides: TGTGCCAGCAGTGGCAGTTATAGCAATCAGCCCCAGCATTTT. Its translation is CASSGSYSNQPQHF. V gene TRBV6-6 combines with J gene TRBJ1-5; D is undetermined. Germline V gene sequence: CDR1 MNHNY, CDR2 SVGAGI (reference sequence). CDR3 size: 14 residues. V lost 5 bases, J lost 0 bases, and 8 bases lay in between.

The rearrangement joins TRBV7-9 to TRBJ2-1; 8 nucleotides match TRBD1. The CDR3 runs 11 residues. The junction had 3 bases not matched to a gene; V was cut back by 5 bases and J by 12 bases. CDR1 is SEHNR, CDR2 FQNEAQ, per germline (reference sequence). This chain's CDR3 is CASSPQGVQFF. The CDR3, as DNA: TGTGCCAGCAGCCCACAGGGGGTGCAGTTCTTC.

The CDR3 spells CASSQVASVSDEQYF. The CDR3 DNA sequence: TGTGCCAGCAGCCAAGTGGCCTCGGTAAGCGACGAGCAGTACTTC. The chain joins TRBV4-2 to TRBJ2-7; D remains ambiguous. Germline CDR1 LGHNA, CDR2 YNFKEQ. V was trimmed by 1 base and J by 5 bases, leaving 15 bases between them. The CDR3 contains 15 residues.

The chain uses TRBV6-5 and TRBJ2-7; D possibly corresponds to TRBD1 (5 bases). The CDR3 is 12 amino acids. Germline V CDR1 and CDR2: MNHEY, SVGAGI. V gave up 5 bases and J gave up 5 bases, with 10 bases separating them. CDR3 sequence (DNA): TGTGCCAGCAGTGCCTCAGGGAACGAGCAGTACTTC. As protein: CASSASGNEQYF.

Concerning this clone: The same CDR3 arises from other DNA sequences in this sample as well. The chain combines TRBV27 with TRBJ2-7; TRBD2 aligns across 12 bases. Germline lookup yields CDR1 MNHEY and CDR2 SMNVEV (reference sequence). The trim removed 5 bases at V and 3 bases at J, leaving 5 bases unmatched. This CDR3 comprises 15 residues. The CDR3 sequence is CASSGRLAGDYEQYF. CDR3 DNA sequence: TGTGCCAGCAGTGGACGACTAGCGGGAGACTACGAGCAGTACTTC.

The J gene is TRBJ2-7, the V gene TRBV2; 9 bases match TRBD1. Per the germline V gene, CDR1 is SNHLY and CDR2 is FYNNEI. Germline trimming cut 8 bases from V and 3 bases from J; bases unmatched to any gene: 8. The CDR3 contains 14 residues. This CDR3 reads CASSSPGQGYEQYF. The CDR3, as DNA: TGTGCCAGCTCCTCCCCGGGACAGGGCTACGAGCAGTACTTC. The variable domain in full, with the rest retrieved from reference TRBV2 and TRBJ2-7, is EPEVTQTPSHQVTQMGQEVILRCVPISNHLYFYWYRQILGQKVEFLVSFYNNEISEKSEIFDDQFSVERPDGSNFTLKIRSTKLEDSAMYFCASSSPGQGYEQYFGPGTRLTVT.

The chain employs TRBV7-9 and TRBJ2-1; 11 bases match TRBD2. V gave up 5 bases and J gave up 4 bases; unmatched junction bases: 7. CDR3 size: 16 residues. Germline assignment: CDR1 SEHNR and CDR2 FQNEAQ (reference sequence). CDR3 sequence (DNA): TGTGCCAGCAGCAACTCACTAGCGGGAGTGTACAATGAGCAGTTCTTC. Its protein product is CASSNSLAGVYNEQFF.

This sequence joins TRBV5-6 and TRBJ2-1; 12 positions agree with TRBD2. CDR3 size: 16 residues. Germline V lookup: CDR1 SGHDT, CDR2 YYEEEE. With V trimmed by 1 base and J by 9 bases, 8 bases remained unmatched. CDR3 in amino acids: CASSLLWLAGGSEQFF. The CDR3 nucleotides read TGTGCCAGCAGCTTGTTGTGGCTAGCGGGAGGGAGTGAGCAGTTCTTC.

The chain couples TRBV28 to TRBJ2-2, with D possibly matching TRBD1 (6 bases). Trimming took 6 bases from V and 4 from J, leaving 12 bases between them. The CDR3 loop spans 14 amino acids. CDR1 MDHEN and CDR2 SYDVKM come from the germline V gene. CDR3 region: CASRTGTITGELFF. CDR3 DNA sequence: TGTGCCAGCAGAACCGGGACAATCACCGGGGAGCTGTTTTTT.